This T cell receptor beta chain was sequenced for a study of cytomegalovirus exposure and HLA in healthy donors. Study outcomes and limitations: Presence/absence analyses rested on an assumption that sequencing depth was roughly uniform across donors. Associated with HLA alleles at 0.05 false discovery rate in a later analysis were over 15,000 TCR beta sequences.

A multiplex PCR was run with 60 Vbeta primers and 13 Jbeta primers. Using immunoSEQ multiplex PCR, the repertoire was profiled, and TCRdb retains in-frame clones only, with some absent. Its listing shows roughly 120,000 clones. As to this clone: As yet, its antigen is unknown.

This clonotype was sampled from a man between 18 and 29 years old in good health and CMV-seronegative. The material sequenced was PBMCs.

The chain's CDR3 is CASSPQGQETQYF. The CDR3, as DNA: TGTGCCAGCTCACCGCAGGGACAAGAGACCCAGTACTTC. The V call is TRBV18, the J call TRBJ2-5; D is perhaps TRBD1 (5 bases). CDR1 and CDR2 (germline): KGHSH, LQKENI. Trimming removed 3 bases at V and 2 bases at J, with 7 bases between. The CDR3 length is 13 residues.